This T cell receptor (beta chain) was captured in a study of response to subunit inactivated influenza vaccine. V was clipped by 6 bases and J by 8 bases; unmatched bases: 8. The CDR3 runs to 14 residues. Germline V CDR1 and CDR2: SGHTA, FQGNSA. This clonotype was picked up a small number of times. Its matching antigen is unknown. In TCRdb, the RT-PCR reads were re-called with MiXCR into one record per CDR3 protein. The profile shows around 790,000 distinct CDR3 sequences, around 21% of them singletons. General study points: Every seasonal influenza vaccination brings in few new T cells, the authors suggested.

This sample comprised PBMCs from blood, obtained 4 to 6 days after vaccination. The chain couples TRBV7-2 to TRBJ1-4, with 8 nucleotides matching TRBD1. The clonotype comes from a man over 45 who received an inactivated influenza vaccine. The CDR3, as DNA: TGTGCCAGCAGTTACAGGGGGAAACAGGAAAAACTGTTTTTT. This translates into CASSYRGKQEKLFF. Supplemented by reference TRBV7-2 and TRBJ1-4, the full variable domain reads GAGVSQSPSNKVTEKGKDVELRCDPISGHTALYWYRQSLGQGLEFLIYFQGNSAPDKSGLPSDRFSAERTGGSVSTLTIQRTQQEDSAVYLCASSYRGKQEKLFFGSGTQLSVL.